This T cell receptor beta chain was sequenced for a study of beta chain features in type 1 diabetes. Study as a whole: Across the samples, roughly 99 million sorted cells were examined in total.

The CDR3 spans 18 residues. Trimming at V came to 2 bases and at J to 0 bases, leaving 5 bases not matched to a gene. CDR1 is LNHDA, CDR2 SQIVND, per germline (reference sequence). Expressed TCRB transcripts got sequenced, as all isolated RNA was reverse transcribed. Assay used: immunoSEQ multiplex PCR; TCRdb lists only in-frame clones, some missing. The repertoire consists of about 140,000 clones, with around a tenth occurring once and the leading ten covering 0.65%. J is TRBJ2-1 and V is TRBV19; 12 nucleotides line up with TRBD2. The material sequenced was central memory CD4+ T cells from blood. The source of this sequence is a woman in her thirties or forties in good health. The DNA of the CDR3 is TGTGCCAGTAGTATAACTAGCGGGGGGTTCAGCTCCTACAATGAGCAGTTCTTC. Protein product: CASSITSGGFSSYNEQFF.